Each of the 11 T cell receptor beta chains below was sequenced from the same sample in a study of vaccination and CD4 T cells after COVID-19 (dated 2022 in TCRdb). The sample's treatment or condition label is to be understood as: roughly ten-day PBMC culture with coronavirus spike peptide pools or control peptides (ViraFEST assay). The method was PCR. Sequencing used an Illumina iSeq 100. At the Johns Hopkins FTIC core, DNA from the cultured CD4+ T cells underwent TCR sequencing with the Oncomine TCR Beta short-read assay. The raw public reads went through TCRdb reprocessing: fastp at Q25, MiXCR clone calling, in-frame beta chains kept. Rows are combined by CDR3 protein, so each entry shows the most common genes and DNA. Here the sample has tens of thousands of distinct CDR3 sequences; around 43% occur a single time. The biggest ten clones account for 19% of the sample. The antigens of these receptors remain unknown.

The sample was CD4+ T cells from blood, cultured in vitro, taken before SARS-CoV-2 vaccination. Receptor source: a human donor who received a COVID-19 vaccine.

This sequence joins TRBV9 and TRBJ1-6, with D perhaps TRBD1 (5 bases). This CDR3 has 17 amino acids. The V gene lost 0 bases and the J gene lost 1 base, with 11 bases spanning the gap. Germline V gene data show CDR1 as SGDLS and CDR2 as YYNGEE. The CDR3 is CASSVGPGMSYNSPLHF. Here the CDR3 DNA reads TGTGCCAGCAGCGTAGGTCCAGGGATGTCCTATAATTCACCCCTCCACTTT.

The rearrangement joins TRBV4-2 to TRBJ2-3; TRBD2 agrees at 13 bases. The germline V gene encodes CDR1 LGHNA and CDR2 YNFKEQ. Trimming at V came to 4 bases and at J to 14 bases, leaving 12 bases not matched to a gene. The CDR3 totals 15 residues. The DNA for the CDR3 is TGTGCCAGCAGCCGGGGGACTAGCGGGGACAATTTACGGTATTTT. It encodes CASSRGTSGDNLRYF.

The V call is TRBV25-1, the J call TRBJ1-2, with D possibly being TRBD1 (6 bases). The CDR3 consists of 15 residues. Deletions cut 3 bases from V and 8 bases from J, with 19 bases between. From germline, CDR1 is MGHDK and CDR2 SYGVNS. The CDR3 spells CASSDQFGRGNGYTF. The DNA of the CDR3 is TGTGCCAGCAGTGACCAATTCGGCAGGGGCAACGGCTACACCTTC.

The CDR3 reads CASRGGTSGTLDTQYF. Here the CDR3 DNA reads TGTGCCAGCAGGGGAGGGACTAGCGGAACACTTGATACGCAGTATTTT. The V gene is TRBV5-8, the J gene TRBJ2-3, with TRBD2 matching over 11 bases. Germline CDR1 is SGHTS and CDR2 is YDEGEE. The CDR3 loop spans 16 amino acids. J was trimmed by 6 bases and V by 5 bases; bases with no gene match: 11.

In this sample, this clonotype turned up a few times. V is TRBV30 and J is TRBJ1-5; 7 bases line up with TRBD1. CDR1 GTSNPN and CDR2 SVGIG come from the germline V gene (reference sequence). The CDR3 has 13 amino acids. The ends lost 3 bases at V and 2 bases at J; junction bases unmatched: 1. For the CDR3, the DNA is TGTGCCTGGAGCGACAGGGGCAATCAGCCCCAGCATTTT. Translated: CAWSDRGNQPQHF.

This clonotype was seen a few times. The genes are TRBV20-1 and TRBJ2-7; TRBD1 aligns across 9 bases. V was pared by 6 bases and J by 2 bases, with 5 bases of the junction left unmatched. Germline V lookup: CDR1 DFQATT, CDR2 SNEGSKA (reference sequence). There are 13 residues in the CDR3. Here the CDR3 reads CSALRTGAYEQYF. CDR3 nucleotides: TGCAGTGCCCTTCGGACAGGGGCCTACGAGCAGTACTTC.

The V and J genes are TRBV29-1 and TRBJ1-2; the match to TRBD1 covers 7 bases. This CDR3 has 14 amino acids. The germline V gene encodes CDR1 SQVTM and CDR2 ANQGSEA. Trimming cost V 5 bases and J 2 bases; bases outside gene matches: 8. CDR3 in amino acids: CSVTGGQFNYGYTF. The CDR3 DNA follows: TGCAGCGTTACCGGGGGACAGTTCAACTATGGCTACACCTTC.

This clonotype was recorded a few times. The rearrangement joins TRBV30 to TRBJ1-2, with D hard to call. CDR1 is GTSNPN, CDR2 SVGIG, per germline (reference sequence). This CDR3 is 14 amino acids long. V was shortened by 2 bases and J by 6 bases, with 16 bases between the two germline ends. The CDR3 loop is CAWSSSQVGNGYTF. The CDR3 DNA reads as TGTGCCTGGAGTTCGTCCCAGGTTGGGAATGGCTACACCTTC. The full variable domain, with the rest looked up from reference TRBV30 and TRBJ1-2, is SQTIHQWPATLVQPVGSPLSLECTVEGTSNPNLYWYRQAAGRGLQLLFYSVGIGQISSEVPQNLSASRPQDRQFILSSKKLLLSDSGFYLCAWSSSQVGNGYTFGSGTRLTVV.

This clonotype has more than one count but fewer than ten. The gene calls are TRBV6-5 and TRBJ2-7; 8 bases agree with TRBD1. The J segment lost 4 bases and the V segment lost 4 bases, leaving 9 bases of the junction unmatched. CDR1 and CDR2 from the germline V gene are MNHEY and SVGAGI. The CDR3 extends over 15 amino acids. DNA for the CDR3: TGTGCCAGCAGTTTTAGCCGGGACAGGCTATACGAGCAGTACTTC. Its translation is CASSFSRDRLYEQYF.

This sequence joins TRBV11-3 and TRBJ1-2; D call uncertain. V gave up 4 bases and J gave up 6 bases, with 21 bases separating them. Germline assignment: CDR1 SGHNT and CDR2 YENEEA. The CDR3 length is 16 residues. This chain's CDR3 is CASSSGLWGTDDGYTF. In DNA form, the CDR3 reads TGTGCCAGCAGCTCCGGTCTTTGGGGAACGGACGATGGCTACACCTTC.

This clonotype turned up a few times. This CDR3 reads CATSRGRGPAYGYTF. CDR3 DNA sequence: TGTGCCACCAGCAGAGGTCGCGGACCAGCCTATGGCTACACCTTC. The chain joins TRBV15 to TRBJ1-2; D unclear. V lost 1 base to trimming and J lost 4 bases, with 13 bases between them. The CDR3 sequence is 15 residues long. The V gene's germline CDR1 is LNHNV and CDR2 YYDKDF (reference sequence). Variable domain in full (rest from reference TRBV15 and TRBJ1-2): DAMVIQNPRYQVTQFGKPVTLSCSQTLNHNVMYWYQQKSSQAPKLLFHYYDKDFNNEADTPDNFQSRRPNTSFCFLDIRSPGLGDTAMYLCATSRGRGPAYGYTFGSGTRLTVV.